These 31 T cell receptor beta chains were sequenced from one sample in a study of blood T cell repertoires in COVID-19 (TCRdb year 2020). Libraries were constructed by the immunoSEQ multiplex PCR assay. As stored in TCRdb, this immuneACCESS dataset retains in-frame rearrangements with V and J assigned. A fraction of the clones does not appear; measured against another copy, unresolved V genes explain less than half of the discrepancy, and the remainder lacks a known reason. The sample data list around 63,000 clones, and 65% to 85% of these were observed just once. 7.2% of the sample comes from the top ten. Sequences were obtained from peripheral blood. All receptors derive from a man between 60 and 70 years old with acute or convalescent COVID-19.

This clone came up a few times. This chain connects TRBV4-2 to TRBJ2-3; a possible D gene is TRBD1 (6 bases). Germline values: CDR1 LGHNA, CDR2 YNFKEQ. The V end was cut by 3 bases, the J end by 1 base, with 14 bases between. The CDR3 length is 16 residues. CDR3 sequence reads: CASSQEGQPRTDTQYF. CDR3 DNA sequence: TGTGCCAGCAGCCAGGAAGGACAGCCCCGCACAGATACGCAGTATTTT.

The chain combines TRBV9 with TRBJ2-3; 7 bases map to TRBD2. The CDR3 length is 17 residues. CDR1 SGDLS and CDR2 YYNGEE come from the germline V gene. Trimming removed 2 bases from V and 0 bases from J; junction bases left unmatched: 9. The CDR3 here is CASSVENSGGSTDTQYF. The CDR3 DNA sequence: TGTGCCAGCAGCGTGGAGAACTCCGGGGGGAGCACAGATACGCAGTATTTT.

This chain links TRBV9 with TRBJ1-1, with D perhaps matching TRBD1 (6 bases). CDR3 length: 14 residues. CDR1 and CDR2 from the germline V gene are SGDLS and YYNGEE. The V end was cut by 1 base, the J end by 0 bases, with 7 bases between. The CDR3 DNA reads TGTGCCAGCAGCGTAAGACAGGTGAACACTGAAGCTTTCTTT. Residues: CASSVRQVNTEAFF. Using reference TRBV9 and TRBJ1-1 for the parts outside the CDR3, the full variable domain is DSGVTQTPKHLITATGQRVTLRCSPRSGDLSVYWYQQSLDQGLQFLIQYYNGEERAKGNILERFSAQQFPDLHSELNLSSLELGDSALYFCASSVRQVNTEAFFGQGTRLTVV.

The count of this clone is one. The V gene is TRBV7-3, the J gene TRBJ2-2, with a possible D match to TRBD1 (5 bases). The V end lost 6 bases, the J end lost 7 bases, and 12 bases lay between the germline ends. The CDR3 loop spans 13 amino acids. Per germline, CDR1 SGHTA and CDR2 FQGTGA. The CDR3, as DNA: TGTGCCAGCAGGAAACAGGCCAGCGGGGAGCTGTTTTTT. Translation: CASRKQASGELFF.

CDR3 region: CASSLASTGRYTEAFF. CDR3 bases: TGTGCCAGCAGCTTAGCATCGACAGGGAGGTACACTGAAGCTTTCTTT. This rearrangement joins TRBV7-9 to TRBJ1-1; 7 positions agree with TRBD1. In germline, CDR1 is SEHNR, CDR2 FQNEAQ (reference sequence). The V and J ends lost 0 bases and 3 bases, in that order; junction bases with no gene match: 7. CDR3 size: 16 residues.

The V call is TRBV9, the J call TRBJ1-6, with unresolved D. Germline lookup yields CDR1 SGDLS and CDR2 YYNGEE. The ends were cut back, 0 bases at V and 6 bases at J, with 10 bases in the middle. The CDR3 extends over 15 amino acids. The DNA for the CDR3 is TGTGCCAGCAGCGTAGAGGGAGGGCTTAATTCACCCCTCCACTTT. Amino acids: CASSVEGGLNSPLHF.

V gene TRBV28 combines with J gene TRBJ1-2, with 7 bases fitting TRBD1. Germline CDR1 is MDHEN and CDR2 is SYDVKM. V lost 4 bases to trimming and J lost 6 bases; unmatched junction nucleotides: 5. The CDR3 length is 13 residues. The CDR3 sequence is CASSYDRVDGYTF. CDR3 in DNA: TGTGCCAGCAGTTACGACAGGGTCGATGGCTACACCTTC.

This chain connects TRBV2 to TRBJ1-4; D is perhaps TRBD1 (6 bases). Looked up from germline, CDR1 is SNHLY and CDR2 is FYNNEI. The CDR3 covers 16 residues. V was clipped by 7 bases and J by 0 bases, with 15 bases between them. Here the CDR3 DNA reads TGTGCCAGCACCTTACAGGGCCCGTCAACTAATGAAAAACTGTTTTTT. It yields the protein CASTLQGPSTNEKLFF.

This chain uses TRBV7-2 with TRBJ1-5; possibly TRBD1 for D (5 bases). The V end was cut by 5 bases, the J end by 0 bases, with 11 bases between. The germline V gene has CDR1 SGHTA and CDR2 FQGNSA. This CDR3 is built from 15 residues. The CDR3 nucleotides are TGTGCCAGCAGCCCCCAGGGTTATAGCAATCAGCCCCAGCATTTT. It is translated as CASSPQGYSNQPQHF.

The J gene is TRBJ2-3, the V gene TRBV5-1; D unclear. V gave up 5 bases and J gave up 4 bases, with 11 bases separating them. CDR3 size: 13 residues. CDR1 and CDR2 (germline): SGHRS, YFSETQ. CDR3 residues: CASRLSPSDTQYF. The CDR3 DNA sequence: TGCGCCAGCAGGCTTAGCCCTTCAGATACGCAGTATTTT.

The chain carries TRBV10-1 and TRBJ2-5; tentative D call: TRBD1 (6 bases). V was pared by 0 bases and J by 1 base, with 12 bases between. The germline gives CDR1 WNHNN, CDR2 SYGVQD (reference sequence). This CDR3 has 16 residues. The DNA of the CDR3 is TGCGCCAGCAGTGAGTCGATGGGCAGGGGCCAAGAGACCCAGTACTTC. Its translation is CASSESMGRGQETQYF.

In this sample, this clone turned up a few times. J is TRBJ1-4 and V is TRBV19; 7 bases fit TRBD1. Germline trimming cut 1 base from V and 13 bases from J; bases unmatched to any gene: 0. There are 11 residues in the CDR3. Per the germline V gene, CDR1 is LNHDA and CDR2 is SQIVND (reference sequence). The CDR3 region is CASSIGDRLFF. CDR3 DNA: TGTGCCAGTAGTATAGGGGACAGACTGTTTTTT.

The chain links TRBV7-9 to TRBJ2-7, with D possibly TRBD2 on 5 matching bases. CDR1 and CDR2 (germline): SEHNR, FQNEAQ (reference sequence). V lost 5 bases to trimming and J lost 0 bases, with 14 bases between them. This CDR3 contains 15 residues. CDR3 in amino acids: CASSGNGILSYEQYF. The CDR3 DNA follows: TGTGCCAGCAGCGGCAACGGGATCCTCTCCTACGAGCAGTACTTC.

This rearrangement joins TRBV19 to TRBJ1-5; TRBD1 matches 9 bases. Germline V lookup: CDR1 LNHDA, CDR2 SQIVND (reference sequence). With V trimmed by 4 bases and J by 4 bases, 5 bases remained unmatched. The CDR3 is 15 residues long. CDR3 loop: CASSTPGTGNQPQHF. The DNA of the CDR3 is TGTGCCAGTAGTACGCCCGGGACAGGGAATCAGCCCCAGCATTTT.

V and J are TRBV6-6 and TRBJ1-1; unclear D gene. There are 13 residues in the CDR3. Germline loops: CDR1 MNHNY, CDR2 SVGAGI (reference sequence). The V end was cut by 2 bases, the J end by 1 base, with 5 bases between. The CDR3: CASSYPGNTEAFF. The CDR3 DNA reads TGTGCCAGCAGTTACCCCGGGAACACTGAAGCTTTCTTT.

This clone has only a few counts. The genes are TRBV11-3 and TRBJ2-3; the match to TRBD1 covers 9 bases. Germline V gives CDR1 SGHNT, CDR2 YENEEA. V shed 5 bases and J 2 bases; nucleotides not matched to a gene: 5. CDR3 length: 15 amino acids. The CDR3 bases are TGTGCCAGCAGCCAGGGACAGGGTAACACAGATACGCAGTATTTT. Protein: CASSQGQGNTDTQYF.

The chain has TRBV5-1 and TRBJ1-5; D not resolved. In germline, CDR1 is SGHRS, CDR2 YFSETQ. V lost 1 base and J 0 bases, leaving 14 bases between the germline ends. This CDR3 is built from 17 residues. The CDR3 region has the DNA TGCGCCAGCAGCTTGACCGGCTCAGGTGATAGCAATCAGCCCCAGCATTTT. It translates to CASSLTGSGDSNQPQHF.

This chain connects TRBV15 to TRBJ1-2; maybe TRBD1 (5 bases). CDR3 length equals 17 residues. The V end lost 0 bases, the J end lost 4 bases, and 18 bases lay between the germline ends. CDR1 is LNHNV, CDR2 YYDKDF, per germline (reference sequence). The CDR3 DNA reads TGTGCCACCAGCAGAGAGGGAGTGGCAGGGAGGTCCTATGGCTACACCTTC. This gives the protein CATSREGVAGRSYGYTF.

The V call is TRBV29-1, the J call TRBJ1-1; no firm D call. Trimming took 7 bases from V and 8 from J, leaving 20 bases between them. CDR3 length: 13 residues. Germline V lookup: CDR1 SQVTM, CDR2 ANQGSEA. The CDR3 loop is CSAMTSQSGEAFF. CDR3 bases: TGCAGCGCTATGACATCCCAATCGGGGGAAGCTTTCTTT.

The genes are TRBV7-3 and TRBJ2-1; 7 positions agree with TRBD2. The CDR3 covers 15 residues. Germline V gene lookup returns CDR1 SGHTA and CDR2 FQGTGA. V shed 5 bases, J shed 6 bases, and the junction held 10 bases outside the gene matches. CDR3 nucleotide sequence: TGTGCCAGCAGCCCCTCTAGCGGTCTCTTCAATGAGCAGTTCTTC. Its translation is CASSPSSGLFNEQFF.

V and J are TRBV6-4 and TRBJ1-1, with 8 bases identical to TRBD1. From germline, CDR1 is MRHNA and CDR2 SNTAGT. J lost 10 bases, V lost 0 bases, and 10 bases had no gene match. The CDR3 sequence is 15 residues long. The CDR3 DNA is TGTGCCAGCAGTGACTCCGGTCAGGGGGCGCCCGGAGCTTTCTTT. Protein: CASSDSGQGAPGAFF.

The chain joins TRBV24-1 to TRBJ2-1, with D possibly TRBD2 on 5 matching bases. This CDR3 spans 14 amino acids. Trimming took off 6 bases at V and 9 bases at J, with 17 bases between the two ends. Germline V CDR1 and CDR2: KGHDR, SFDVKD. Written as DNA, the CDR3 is TGTGCCACCAGTTCCTGGGGAGCGACCGGTGAGCAGTTCTTC. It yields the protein CATSSWGATGEQFF.

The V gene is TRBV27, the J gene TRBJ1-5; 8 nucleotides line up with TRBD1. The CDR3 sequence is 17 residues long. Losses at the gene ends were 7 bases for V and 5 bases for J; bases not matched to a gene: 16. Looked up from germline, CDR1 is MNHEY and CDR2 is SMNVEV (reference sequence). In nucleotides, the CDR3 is TGTGCCAGCACCGTCGAAAAAGTCGACAGGGGATATCAGCCCCAGCATTTT. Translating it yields CASTVEKVDRGYQPQHF.

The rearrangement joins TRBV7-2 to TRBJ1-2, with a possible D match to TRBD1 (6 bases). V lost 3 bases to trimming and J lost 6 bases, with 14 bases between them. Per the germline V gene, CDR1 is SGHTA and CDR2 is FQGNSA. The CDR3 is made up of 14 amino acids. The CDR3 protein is CASSFRLGAHGYTF. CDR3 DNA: TGTGCCAGCAGCTTTCGGCTGGGGGCGCATGGCTACACCTTC.

CDR3 in DNA: TGTGCCAGCATTTTCTTGGGACACTGCTACAATGAGCAGTTCTTC. It encodes CASIFLGHCYNEQFF. This chain joins TRBV6-5 and TRBJ2-1, with a weak D call TRBD1 (6 bases). V was pared by 7 bases and J by 3 bases, with 16 bases between. The CDR3 has 15 residues. Germline CDR1 MNHEY, CDR2 SVGAGI.

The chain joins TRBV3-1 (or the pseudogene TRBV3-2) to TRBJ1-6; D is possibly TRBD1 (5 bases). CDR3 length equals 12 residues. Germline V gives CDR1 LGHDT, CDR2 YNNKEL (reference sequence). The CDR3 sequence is CATRDANSPLHF. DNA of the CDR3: TGTGCAACGCGGGACGCCAATTCACCCCTCCACTTT.

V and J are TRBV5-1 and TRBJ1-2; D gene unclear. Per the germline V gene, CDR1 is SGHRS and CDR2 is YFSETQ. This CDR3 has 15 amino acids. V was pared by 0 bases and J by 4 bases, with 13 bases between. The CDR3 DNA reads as TGCGCCAGCAGCTTGGAAGGAAATCTAGCCTATGGCTACACCTTC. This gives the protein CASSLEGNLAYGYTF.

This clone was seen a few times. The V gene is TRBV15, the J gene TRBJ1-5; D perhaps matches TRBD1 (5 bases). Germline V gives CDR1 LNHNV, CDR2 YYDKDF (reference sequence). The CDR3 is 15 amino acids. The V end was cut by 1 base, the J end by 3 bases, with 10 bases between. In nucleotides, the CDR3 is TGTGCCACCAGCAGAGTACAGGATTTCAATCAGCCCCAGCATTTT. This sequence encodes CATSRVQDFNQPQHF.

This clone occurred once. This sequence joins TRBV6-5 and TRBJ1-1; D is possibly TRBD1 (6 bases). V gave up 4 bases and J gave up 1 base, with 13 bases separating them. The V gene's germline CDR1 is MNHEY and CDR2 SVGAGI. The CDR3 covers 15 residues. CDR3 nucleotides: TGTGCCAGCAGTTCCTTGGGGGGGCCGAACACTGAAGCTTTCTTT. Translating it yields CASSSLGGPNTEAFF.

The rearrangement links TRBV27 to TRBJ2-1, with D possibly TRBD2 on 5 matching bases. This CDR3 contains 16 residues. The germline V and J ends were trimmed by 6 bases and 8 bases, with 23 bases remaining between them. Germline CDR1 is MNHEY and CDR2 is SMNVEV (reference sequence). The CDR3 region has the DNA TGTGCCAGCAGACCTACCACAGCGGCAGGCAGCTATGAGCAGTTCTTC. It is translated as CASRPTTAAGSYEQFF.

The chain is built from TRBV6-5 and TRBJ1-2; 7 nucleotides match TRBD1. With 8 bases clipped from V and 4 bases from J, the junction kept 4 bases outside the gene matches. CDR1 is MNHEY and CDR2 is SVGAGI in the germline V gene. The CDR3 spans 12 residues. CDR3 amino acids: CASDAGGYGYTF. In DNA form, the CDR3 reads TGTGCCAGCGATGCAGGGGGCTATGGCTACACCTTC.